The subject of this entry is one T cell receptor beta chain. Its target is not known. The sample is drawn from a study of cytomegalovirus exposure and HLA in healthy donors. Study-wide findings and caveats: Later analysis suggested links between common viral pathogens and several top significant clusters. Upon later analysis, TCR association rates were observed to vary by HLA locus, being highest for DRB1 and lowest for HLA-C.

The V and J ends lost 1 base and 5 bases, in that order; junction bases with no gene match: 6. The germline gives CDR1 LGHNA, CDR2 YSLEER. The CDR3 is 15 residues long. PCR was performed using 60 Vbeta and 13 Jbeta primers. Only in-frame clones appear in the TCRdb table, and some are missing; sequencing was by immunoSEQ multiplex PCR. The sample contains 150,000 to 200,000 clones, roughly 85% of which appear only once. Sequenced sample: PBMCs. The chain uses TRBV4-3 and TRBJ2-5; 8 nucleotides align to TRBD2. The clonotype originates from a woman aged 50 to 60 in good health and CMV-seropositive. The CDR3 here is CASSQGRGASETQYF. In DNA, the CDR3 is TGCGCCAGCAGCCAAGGGCGGGGGGCGTCGGAGACCCAGTACTTC.